The clone carrying this T cell receptor beta chain was detected only a few times. Its antigen is unidentified. TCRdb processed the 5' RACE reads anew with MiXCR; each CDR3 protein has one entry. The table lists about 470,000 distinct CDR3 sequences, 15% to 20% of them singletons. CDR3 length: 19 amino acids. V dropped 3 bases and J dropped 1; count of bases not matched to a gene: 15. This sample was included in a study of T-cell memory formation after mild COVID-19. Study at large: The two donors had largely donor-specific TCR clusters.

Study-wide findings and caveats: Second-wave clones with a day 37 peak had unconfirmed SARS-CoV-2 specificity. Day 15 to 85 contracting clones showed balanced CD4/CD8; later expanders leaned CD4+. Mainly CM and EM harbored the contracting CD4+ clones; mainly EMRA harbored the CD8+ ones.

This TCR derives from an adult woman who had mild COVID-19 (a few samples of this study predate the infection). Cell type and time point are not known. The chain carries TRBV12-3 or TRBV12-4 and TRBJ2-5; 9 bases map to TRBD2. Material for sequencing was PBMCs or a T cell subset sorted from them (not recorded which). The CDR3: CASSFRLAAANVSQETQYF. The DNA of the CDR3 is TGTGCCAGCAGTTTTAGACTAGCGGCCGCAAACGTGAGCCAAGAGACCCAGTACTTC.